These 11 T cell receptor beta chains share one sample of origin, sequenced in a study of blood T cell repertoires in COVID-19. The table came from immunoSEQ multiplex PCR; TCRdb's copy has only in-frame clones and leaves some out. The data hold about 300,000 clones, with 65% to 90% observed a single time. Input material: PBMCs or T cells enriched from blood (not recorded which). All receptors come from a man aged 25-40 years who had recovered from COVID-19.

The CDR3 is CSADDPGGAFF. The CDR3 coding sequence is TGCAGTGCAGACGACCCTGGAGGAGCTTTCTTT. J is TRBJ1-1 and V is TRBV20-1, with D hard to call. The CDR3 sequence is 11 residues long. V lost 6 bases, J lost 10 bases, and 15 bases lay in between. CDR1 DFQATT and CDR2 SNEGSKA come from the germline V gene (reference sequence).

The V and J genes are TRBV19 and TRBJ2-1; 13 bases are a match to TRBD2. Germline CDR1 LNHDA, CDR2 SQIVND (reference sequence). The ends lost 6 bases at V and 10 bases at J; junction bases unmatched: 6. The CDR3 is made up of 14 amino acids. This CDR3 reads CASSTSGGAVEQFF. Written as DNA, the CDR3 is TGTGCCAGTAGCACTAGCGGGGGGGCCGTGGAGCAGTTCTTC.

V is TRBV7-9 and J is TRBJ2-5, with D tentatively TRBD1 (6 bases). The CDR3 runs 14 residues. Trimming took off 5 bases at V and 11 bases at J, with 21 bases between the two ends. Germline CDR1 is SEHNR and CDR2 is FQNEAQ (reference sequence). The CDR3 spells CASSISRGPPSQYF. CDR3 in DNA: TGTGCCAGCAGCATTAGCAGGGGACCCCCGAGTCAGTACTTC.

In its sample, this clone was seen once. V gene TRBV7-6 combines with J gene TRBJ1-6, with no clear D. The germline V and J ends were trimmed by 1 base and 0 bases, with 7 bases remaining between them. Germline lookup yields CDR1 SGHVS and CDR2 FNYEAQ. The CDR3 has 16 residues. CDR3 loop: CASSLGASSYNSPLHF. The CDR3 nucleotides are TGTGCCAGCAGCTTAGGTGCGAGCTCCTATAATTCACCCCTCCACTTT. Supplemented by reference TRBV7-6 and TRBJ1-6, the full variable domain reads GAGVSQSPRYKVTKRGQDVALRCDPISGHVSLYWYRQALGQGPEFLTYFNYEAQQDKSGLPNDRFSAERPEGSISTLTIQRTEQRDSAMYRCASSLGASSYNSPLHFGNGTRLTVT.

The gene calls are TRBV7-9 and TRBJ2-1; 16 positions match TRBD2. Per the germline V gene, CDR1 is SEHNR and CDR2 is FQNEAQ (reference sequence). The CDR3 runs to 18 residues. Losses at the gene ends were 3 bases for V and 7 bases for J; bases not matched to a gene: 9. The CDR3 DNA is TGTGCCAGCAGCTTCTCGACCGGGACTAGCGGGAGGGGGAATGAGCAGTTCTTC. It specifies CASSFSTGTSGRGNEQFF.

This clone has just one count. The CDR3: CASSLGQGAPYEQYF. CDR3 DNA sequence: TGCGCCAGCAGCTTGGGGCAGGGGGCCCCCTACGAGCAGTACTTC. The chain carries TRBV5-1 and TRBJ2-7; 8 nucleotides match TRBD1. Germline V gene lookup returns CDR1 SGHRS and CDR2 YFSETQ. The CDR3 is made up of 15 amino acids. Germline trimming cut 0 bases from V and 2 bases from J; bases unmatched to any gene: 4.

The rearrangement links TRBV6-1 to TRBJ2-2; the match to TRBD2 covers 7 bases. CDR3 length: 15 residues. The ends lost 2 bases at V and 5 bases at J; junction bases unmatched: 5. From germline, CDR1 is MNHNS and CDR2 SASEGT. CDR3 sequence: CASSEIAGVTGELFF. The CDR3 DNA reads TGTGCCAGCAGTGAAATTGCGGGAGTTACCGGGGAGCTGTTTTTT.

The chain is built from TRBV24-1 and TRBJ2-1; TRBD2 matches 9 bases. The V and J ends lost 3 bases and 4 bases, in that order; junction bases with no gene match: 6. The CDR3 has 16 residues. Per the germline V gene, CDR1 is KGHDR and CDR2 is SFDVKD. CDR3 sequence (DNA): TGTGCCACCAGTGATAAGACTAGCGGCCCGTACAATGAGCAGTTCTTC. As protein: CATSDKTSGPYNEQFF.

V is TRBV19 and J is TRBJ1-3; no firm D call. The CDR3 sequence is 16 residues long. Germline V gene sequence: CDR1 LNHDA, CDR2 SQIVND (reference sequence). V lost 5 bases to trimming and J lost 0 bases, with 14 bases between them. The CDR3 sequence is CASSPGLMSSGNTIYF. As DNA, the CDR3 is TGTGCCAGTAGTCCCGGACTCATGAGCTCTGGAAACACCATATATTTT.

This chain uses TRBV5-1 with TRBJ2-3, with 12 bases identical to TRBD1. CDR3 length: 20 residues. J gave up 8 bases and V 4 bases, and 23 bases lay outside the gene matches. CDR1 is SGHRS and CDR2 is YFSETQ in the germline V gene. The CDR3 DNA reads TGCGCCAGCAGCCTATTGGGGTATGATACCGGGACAGGGGGCCAGGGTACGCAGTATTTT. Its protein is CASSLLGYDTGTGGQGTQYF.

The chain links TRBV2 to TRBJ2-7, with 10 bases aligning to TRBD2. V was pared by 6 bases and J by 0 bases, with 5 bases of the junction left unmatched. CDR3 length: 15 residues. The germline V gene has CDR1 SNHLY and CDR2 FYNNEI. The CDR3 bases are TGTGCCAGCAGCGCCAGCGGGGGGGTCTCCTACGAGCAGTACTTC. Amino acid sequence: CASSASGGVSYEQYF. The whole variable domain, remainder taken from reference TRBV2 and TRBJ2-7, is EPEVTQTPSHQVTQMGQEVILRCVPISNHLYFYWYRQILGQKVEFLVSFYNNEISEKSEIFDDQFSVERPDGSNFTLKIRSTKLEDSAMYFCASSASGGVSYEQYFGPGTRLTVT.